This T cell receptor (beta chain) was retrieved from a study of blood T cell repertoires in COVID-19. At the level of the study: Both acute and convalescent COVID-19 samples were obtained from the United States, Italy and Spain. T cells, B-cell-depleted T cells, or PBMCs supplied cDNA or gDNA.

Authors' processing steps: Amplification of reference gene primers was used by the study to estimate nucleated cell counts. Only in-frame clones appear in the TCRdb table, and some are missing; sequencing was by immunoSEQ multiplex PCR. That table furnishes V, J and clone size, whereas the DNA furnished D and trimming. The table records about 81,000 clones, 82% of them present only once. Germline values: CDR1 MGHRA, CDR2 YSYEKL. The CDR3 covers 14 residues. V was trimmed by 0 bases and J by 8 bases, leaving 11 bases between them. V usage is TRBV4-1 and J usage is TRBJ1-5; D is undetermined. The sequence was collected from a human donor in a cohort sampled during active COVID-19. Sequencing was done on a sample of peripheral blood. The CDR3 loop reads CASSQEPREKPQHF. The CDR3 bases are TGCGCCAGCAGCCAAGAACCTCGGGAAAAGCCCCAGCATTTT.